This record covers a single TCR beta chain. Its target is unknown. This sample stems from a study of CD8 T cells in ankylosing spondylitis. TCRdb passed the 5' RACE reads through MiXCR, listing each CDR3 protein once. The sample contains under 950,000 distinct CDR3 sequences, around 20% of which appear only once. Points from the study as a whole: Apparently characteristic of ankylosing spondylitis blood was a TCR beta motif (about eight highly homologous variants). Both synovial fluid and blood in reactive arthritis had previously been reported to carry some motif variants. Disease-linked clones reportedly showed significant enrichment in matched ankylosing spondylitis synovial fluid. CD8+ by phenotype, disease-linked clones were relatively rare in peripheral blood.

Germline lookup yields CDR1 SEHNR and CDR2 FQNEAQ (reference sequence). The CDR3 totals 16 residues. The junction had 8 bases not matched to a gene; V was cut back by 7 bases and J by 0 bases. Source material: blood, either unsorted or a sorted T cell fraction (not recorded which). The sequence came from a male donor with ankylosing spondylitis. The chain uses TRBV7-9 and TRBJ2-3, with TRBD2 matching over 9 bases. DNA for the CDR3: TGTGCCAGCAACTCCCGACTAGCGGATAGCACAGATACGCAGTATTTT. This encodes CASNSRLADSTDTQYF.